This TCR beta chain came from a study of T cells in Graves' hyperthyroidism and ophthalmopathy. Trimming took off 6 bases at V and 0 bases at J, with 14 bases between the two ends. The CDR3 has 15 amino acids. Germline V CDR1 and CDR2: SGHNT, YYREEE (reference sequence). What was amplified from RNA transcripts were TCR beta CDR3 regions. Initially, a first-round RT-PCR of the TCR CDR3 employed the HTBI primer set. TCRdb reanalysed the multiplex PCR reads using MiXCR and keeps one entry per CDR3 protein. There are more than 450,000 distinct CDR3 sequences in the sample; just under 20% occur only once, and around 50% lies in the top ten.

The chain employs TRBV5-4 and TRBJ2-3; possibly TRBD2 for D (6 bases). This receptor was obtained from a middle-aged man with Graves' ophthalmopathy. The sequenced sample was blood. The CDR3: CASTRERASTDTQYF. Written as DNA, the CDR3 is TGTGCCAGCACCCGGGAGCGGGCTAGCACAGATACGCAGTATTTT. The full variable domain, in which reference TRBV5-4 and TRBJ2-3 provide the parts outside the CDR3, is ETGVTQSPTHLIKTRGQQVTLRCSSQSGHNTVSWYQQALGQGPQFIFQYYREEENGRGNFPPRFSGLQFPNYSSELNVNALELDDSALYLCASTRERASTDTQYFGPGTRLTVL.